The TCR beta chain described here comes from a study of T cells in narcolepsy. About the research overall: Donors had narcolepsy type 1 or type 2, or were healthy controls.

Deletions cut 7 bases from V and 0 bases from J, with 9 bases between. This CDR3 region has 13 residues. Germline lookup yields CDR1 MNHNY and CDR2 SVGAGI (reference sequence). This clone was observed once. What it recognizes is unknown. The data were produced by immunoSEQ multiplex PCR, yet TCRdb's version contains in-frame clones alone and is incomplete. The table records about 36,000 clones, 70% to 85% of them present only once. The study, taken as a whole, reports: Blood of same and different patients, but not healthy controls, reportedly held recurring autoreactive clonotypes. No autoreactive T cell clone sequences appeared in some memory CD4+ repertoires. Autoreactive HCRT-specific and TRIB2-specific clonotypes were marked in same-patient CSF-versus-blood CD4+ comparisons.

J is TRBJ1-1 and V is TRBV6-6; D is undetermined. Sequences were obtained from memory (CD45RA-) CD4+ T cells from blood. The clonotype originates from a human donor in good health. In DNA form, the CDR3 reads TGTGCCAGCATAGGTCTCATGAACACTGAAGCTTTCTTT. Its translation: CASIGLMNTEAFF.